The 17 T cell receptor beta chains below come from one sample, sequenced in a study of beta chain features in type 1 diabetes. All of the isolated RNA was reverse transcribed, so expressed TCRB transcripts were sequenced. The data were produced by immunoSEQ multiplex PCR, yet TCRdb's version contains in-frame clones alone and is incomplete. The sample consists of 220,000 or so clones, about 71% of them appearing once. Sequenced sample: naive CD4+ T cells from blood. The receptors were sampled from a man between 25 and 39 years old in good health.

V is TRBV7-2 and J is TRBJ2-4, with unresolved D. V dropped 5 bases and J dropped 3 bases, with 17 bases sitting between them. The CDR3 has 16 amino acids. The germline CDR1 and CDR2 sequences are SGHTA and FQGNSA. The CDR3 nucleotides read TGTGCCAGCAGCCCGATAGGGTCTTTGGGCAAAAACATTCAGTACTTC. This sequence encodes CASSPIGSLGKNIQYF.

This clone was picked up one time. The rearrangement uses TRBV7-6 and TRBJ2-5, with 8 positions matching TRBD2. The CDR3 runs to 16 residues. Germline V CDR1 and CDR2: SGHVS, FNYEAQ. The ends lost 2 bases at V and 4 bases at J; junction bases unmatched: 9. The CDR3: CASSLSRLAGPETQYF. The CDR3 DNA sequence: TGTGCCAGCAGCTTATCTCGGCTAGCGGGCCCAGAGACCCAGTACTTC.

V is TRBV20-1 and J is TRBJ2-2; D gene uncertain. Per the germline V gene, CDR1 is DFQATT and CDR2 is SNEGSKA (reference sequence). V was shortened by 3 bases and J by 7 bases, with 6 bases between the two germline ends. This CDR3 has 11 amino acids. The chain's CDR3 is CSASRSGELFF. As DNA, the CDR3 is TGCAGTGCTAGTCGCAGCGGGGAGCTGTTTTTT.

V gene TRBV5-6 combines with J gene TRBJ2-5; D gene unclear. V lost 2 bases and J lost 5, with 4 bases in between. The germline V gene encodes CDR1 SGHDT and CDR2 YYEEEE. The CDR3 totals 11 residues. Written as DNA, the CDR3 is TGTGCCAGCAGCTTAGCTGAGACCCAGTACTTC. Translating gives CASSLAETQYF.

The rearrangement links TRBV20-1 to TRBJ2-5, with D perhaps TRBD1 (5 bases). CDR1 is DFQATT and CDR2 is SNEGSKA in the germline V gene (reference sequence). This CDR3 has 11 amino acids. Trimming took 6 bases from V and 5 from J, leaving 10 bases between them. CDR3: CSAKKGETQYF. CDR3 nucleotides: TGCAGTGCCAAGAAGGGGGAGACCCAGTACTTC.

The chain has TRBV7-9 and TRBJ2-2; possible D gene TRBD1, 5 bases. CDR1 is SEHNR and CDR2 is FQNEAQ in the germline V gene (reference sequence). The length of the CDR3 is 14 residues. V lost 3 bases to trimming and J lost 0 bases, with 5 bases between them. The CDR3 sequence is CASSLTANTGELFF. CDR3 nucleotides: TGTGCCAGCAGCTTGACAGCGAACACCGGGGAGCTGTTTTTT.

A few counts support this clone. Other DNA sequences of this sample code for an identical CDR3. The chain combines TRBV7-9 with TRBJ2-2; no clear D gene. The V gene's germline CDR1 is SEHNR and CDR2 FQNEAQ (reference sequence). CDR3 size: 12 residues. V was shortened by 4 bases and J by 4 bases, with 4 bases between the two germline ends. CDR3 residues: CASSSSTGELFF. In nucleotides, the CDR3 is TGTGCCAGCAGCTCATCCACCGGGGAGCTGTTTTTT.

This clone has a handful of counts. The rearrangement joins TRBV7-9 to TRBJ1-1; D perhaps matches TRBD1 (6 bases). The V end was cut by 4 bases, the J end by 1 base, with 7 bases between. The CDR3 consists of 13 residues. CDR1 and CDR2 from the germline V gene are SEHNR and FQNEAQ (reference sequence). CDR3 sequence reads: CASSSQGNTEAFF. The CDR3 nucleotides read TGTGCCAGCAGCTCACAGGGGAACACTGAAGCTTTCTTT. Drawing the rest from reference TRBV7-9 and TRBJ1-1, the complete variable domain is DTGVSQNPRHKITKRGQNVTFRCDPISEHNRLYWYRQTLGQGPEFLTYFQNEAQLEKSRLLSDRFSAERPKGSFSTLEIQRTEQGDSAMYLCASSSQGNTEAFFGQGTRLTVV.

The J gene is TRBJ2-1, the V gene TRBV2, with D perhaps matching TRBD1 (6 bases). The V and J ends lost 7 bases and 3 bases respectively, with 13 bases between them. The CDR3 contains 14 residues. CDR1 and CDR2 (germline): SNHLY, FYNNEI. The CDR3 DNA follows: TGTGCCAGCAAAACGGGCAGGGGCTACAATGAGCAGTTCTTC. Protein sequence: CASKTGRGYNEQFF.

This clone was observed once. This chain joins TRBV4-3 and TRBJ2-3, with D perhaps TRBD1 (6 bases). Per the germline V gene, CDR1 is LGHNA and CDR2 is YSLEER. The germline V and J ends were trimmed by 1 base and 4 bases, with 12 bases remaining between them. The CDR3 totals 15 residues. CDR3 amino acids: CASSQGTVIADTQYF. CDR3 bases: TGCGCCAGCAGCCAAGGGACAGTGATCGCAGATACGCAGTATTTT.

The J gene is TRBJ2-1, the V gene TRBV7-2, with 11 bases identical to TRBD2. Looked up from germline, CDR1 is SGHTA and CDR2 is FQGNSA. This CDR3 spans 15 amino acids. V trimming: 2 bases; J trimming: 7 bases; junction bases outside the gene matches: 4. The CDR3 here is CASSLTSGSSNEQFF. The CDR3 nucleotides read TGTGCCAGCAGCTTAACTAGCGGGAGTAGTAATGAGCAGTTCTTC. The entire variable domain, with the rest obtained from reference TRBV7-2 and TRBJ2-1, is as follows: GAGVSQSPSNKVTEKGKDVELRCDPISGHTALYWYRQSLGQGLEFLIYFQGNSAPDKSGLPSDRFSAERTGGSVSTLTIQRTQQEDSAVYLCASSLTSGSSNEQFFGPGTRLTVL.

This rearrangement joins TRBV20-1 to TRBJ1-1, with unresolved D. The ends were cut back, 7 bases at V and 1 base at J, with 7 bases in the middle. Germline lookup yields CDR1 DFQATT and CDR2 SNEGSKA (reference sequence). The CDR3 runs to 11 residues. The CDR3: CSVRQNTEAFF. DNA of the CDR3: TGCAGTGTAAGGCAGAACACTGAAGCTTTCTTT.

The chain uses TRBV30 and TRBJ1-5; D unresolved. CDR3 size: 11 residues. V dropped 2 bases and J dropped 9 bases, with 8 bases sitting between them. Germline V gene data show CDR1 as GTSNPN and CDR2 as SVGIG (reference sequence). DNA of the CDR3: TGTGCCTGGAGTCGATCAGGGCCCCAGCATTTT. This gives the protein CAWSRSGPQHF.

The genes are TRBV2 and TRBJ2-3; D not certain. The CDR3 has 15 amino acids. Per germline, CDR1 SNHLY and CDR2 FYNNEI. Trimming removed 0 bases at V and 7 bases at J, with 14 bases between. The CDR3 here is CASSEARVGKYTQYF. The CDR3 nucleotides are TGTGCCAGCAGTGAAGCGCGTGTAGGCAAGTATACGCAGTATTTT.

The V and J genes are TRBV5-4 and TRBJ2-1; possibly TRBD2 for D (6 bases). The CDR3 is 14 amino acids. Germline assignment: CDR1 SGHNT and CDR2 YYREEE (reference sequence). The ends were cut back, 1 base at V and 5 bases at J, with 10 bases in the middle. CDR3 sequence reads: CASSLTGLNNEQFF. Written as DNA, the CDR3 is TGTGCCAGCAGCTTGACGGGACTTAACAATGAGCAGTTCTTC.

The chain combines TRBV29-1 with TRBJ2-7; possible D gene TRBD2, 6 bases. The CDR3 consists of 13 residues. The V and J ends lost 7 bases and 1 base respectively, with 14 bases between them. CDR1 and CDR2 from the germline V gene are SQVTM and ANQGSEA. CDR3 residues: CSAVLADSYEQYF. The CDR3 nucleotides are TGCAGCGCCGTTTTAGCGGATTCCTACGAGCAGTACTTC.

This chain connects TRBV5-6 to TRBJ2-1, with a tentative D call TRBD1 (5 bases). The V end lost 0 bases, the J end lost 5 bases, and 9 bases lay between the germline ends. Germline assignment: CDR1 SGHDT and CDR2 YYEEEE. This CDR3 is built from 14 residues. DNA of the CDR3: TGTGCCAGCAGCTTGGGGGGCGCAGACAATGAGCAGTTCTTC. Residues: CASSLGGADNEQFF.